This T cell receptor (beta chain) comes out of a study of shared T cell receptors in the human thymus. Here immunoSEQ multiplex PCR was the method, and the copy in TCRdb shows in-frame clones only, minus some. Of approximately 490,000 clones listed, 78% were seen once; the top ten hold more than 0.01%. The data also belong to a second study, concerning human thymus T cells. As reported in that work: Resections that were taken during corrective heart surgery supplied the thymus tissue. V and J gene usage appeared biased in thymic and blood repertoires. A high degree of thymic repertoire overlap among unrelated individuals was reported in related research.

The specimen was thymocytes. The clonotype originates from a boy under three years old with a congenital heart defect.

In nucleotides, the CDR3 is TGTGCCACTTCCGGGACAGGGGTCGTCGACGAGCAGTACTTC. This gives the protein CATSGTGVVDEQYF. V usage is TRBV15 and J usage is TRBJ2-7; TRBD1 aligns across 10 bases. Germline lookup yields CDR1 LNHNV and CDR2 YYDKDF (reference sequence). The junction had 10 bases not matched to a gene; V was cut back by 9 bases and J by 5 bases. CDR3 length equals 14 residues.